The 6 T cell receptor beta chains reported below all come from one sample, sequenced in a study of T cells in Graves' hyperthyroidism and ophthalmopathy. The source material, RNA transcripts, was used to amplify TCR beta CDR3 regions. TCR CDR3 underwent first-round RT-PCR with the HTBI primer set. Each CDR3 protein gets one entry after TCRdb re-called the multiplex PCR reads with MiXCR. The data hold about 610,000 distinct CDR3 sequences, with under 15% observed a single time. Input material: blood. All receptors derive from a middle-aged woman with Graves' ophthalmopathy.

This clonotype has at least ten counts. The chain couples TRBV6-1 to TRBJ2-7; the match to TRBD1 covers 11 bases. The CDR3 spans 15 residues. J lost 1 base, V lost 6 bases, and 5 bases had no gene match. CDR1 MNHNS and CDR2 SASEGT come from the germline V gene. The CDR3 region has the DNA TGTGCCAGCAGGTCCGGGACAGGGGGTTCCTACGAGCAGTACTTC. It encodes CASRSGTGGSYEQYF.

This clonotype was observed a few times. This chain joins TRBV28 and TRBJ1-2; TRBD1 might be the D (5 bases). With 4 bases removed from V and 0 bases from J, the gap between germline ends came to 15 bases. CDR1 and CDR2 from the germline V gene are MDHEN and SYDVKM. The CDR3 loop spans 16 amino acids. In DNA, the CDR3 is TGTGCCAGCAGTTCACCCAACGACAGATCTAACTATGGCTACACCTTC. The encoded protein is CASSSPNDRSNYGYTF.

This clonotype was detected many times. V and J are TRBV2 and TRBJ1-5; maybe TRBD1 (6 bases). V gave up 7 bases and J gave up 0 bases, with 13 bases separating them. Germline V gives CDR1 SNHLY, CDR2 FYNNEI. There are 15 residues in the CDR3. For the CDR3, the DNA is TGTGCCAGCAACCTACAGGGACTTAGCAATCAGCCCCAGCATTTT. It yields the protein CASNLQGLSNQPQHF.

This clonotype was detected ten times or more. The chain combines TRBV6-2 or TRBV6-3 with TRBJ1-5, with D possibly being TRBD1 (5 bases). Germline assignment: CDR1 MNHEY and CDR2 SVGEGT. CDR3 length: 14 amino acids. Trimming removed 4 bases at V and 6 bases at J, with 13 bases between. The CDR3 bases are TGTGCCAGCAGTTTCCAAGGGACGGCTCAGCCCCAGCATTTT. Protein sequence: CASSFQGTAQPQHF.

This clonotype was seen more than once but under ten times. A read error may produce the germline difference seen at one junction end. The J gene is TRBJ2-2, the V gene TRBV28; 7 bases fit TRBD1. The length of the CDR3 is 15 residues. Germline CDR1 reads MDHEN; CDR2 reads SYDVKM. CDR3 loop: CAGSLTQGVTGELFF. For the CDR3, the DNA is TGTGCCGGCAGTTTGACCCAGGGGGTCACCGGGGAGCTGTTTTTT.

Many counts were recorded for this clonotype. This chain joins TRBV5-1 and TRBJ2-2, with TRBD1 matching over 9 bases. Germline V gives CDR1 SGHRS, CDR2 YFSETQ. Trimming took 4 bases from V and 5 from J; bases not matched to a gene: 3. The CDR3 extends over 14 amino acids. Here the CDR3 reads CASSQGQGTGELFF. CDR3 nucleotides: TGCGCCAGCAGCCAGGGACAGGGAACCGGGGAGCTGTTTTTT.